This T cell receptor (beta chain) was found in a study of T cells in Graves' hyperthyroidism and ophthalmopathy. With 0 bases removed from V and 7 bases from J, the gap between germline ends came to 8 bases. The V gene's germline CDR1 is SGDLS and CDR2 YYNGEE. The CDR3 loop spans 14 amino acids. The TCR beta CDR3 regions underwent amplification using RNA transcripts as the source. In the first-round RT-PCR of the TCR CDR3, the HTBI primer set was used. TCRdb processed the multiplex PCR reads anew with MiXCR; each CDR3 protein has one entry. The data contain more than 550,000 distinct CDR3 sequences, about 19% of them singletons.

The chain employs TRBV9 and TRBJ1-6; D is undetermined. The TCR comes from a woman between 50 and 59 years old with Graves' hyperthyroidism that later progressed to Graves' ophthalmopathy. The sample consisted of blood. Here the CDR3 reads CASSVEEWNSPLHF. In DNA form, the CDR3 reads TGTGCCAGCAGCGTAGAAGAATGGAATTCACCCCTCCACTTT.